The 13 T cell receptor beta chains in this list originate from one sample, sequenced in a study of T cells in Graves' hyperthyroidism and ophthalmopathy. What was amplified from RNA transcripts were TCR beta CDR3 regions. Primed by the HTBI set, a first-round RT-PCR was run on the TCR CDR3. TCRdb re-called the multiplex PCR reads through MiXCR, storing one row per CDR3 protein. Among over 150,000 distinct CDR3 sequences listed, about a sixth were seen once. The sample consisted of blood. The receptors come from a woman in her forties or fifties with Graves' hyperthyroidism.

The table lists this clonotype with many counts. This chain joins TRBV7-3 and TRBJ2-6, with no clear D. This CDR3 comprises 13 residues. Trimming stripped 3 bases from V and 5 bases from J, with 5 bases between. Germline CDR1 and CDR2: SGHTA and FQGTGA. The CDR3 nucleotides are TGTGCCAGCAGCTTGGGTCGGGCCAACGTCCTGACTTTC. As protein: CASSLGRANVLTF. The variable domain in full, with the rest retrieved from reference TRBV7-3 and TRBJ2-6, is GAGVSQTPSNKVTEKGKYVELRCDPISGHTALYWYRQSLGQGPEFLIYFQGTGAADDSGLPNDRFFAVRPEGSVSTLKIQRTERGDSAVYLCASSLGRANVLTFGAGSRLTVL.

This clonotype was observed at least ten times. This sequence joins TRBV6-1 and TRBJ1-1; D is uncertain. V lost 3 bases and J lost 0, with 8 bases in between. Germline loops: CDR1 MNHNS, CDR2 SASEGT. The CDR3 is 14 residues long. Here the CDR3 DNA reads TGTGCCAGCAGTGACTGGTCCATGAACACTGAAGCTTTCTTT. Amino acid sequence: CASSDWSMNTEAFF.

There are many counts of this clonotype. The chain employs TRBV28 and TRBJ1-6; D not certain. The germline gives CDR1 MDHEN, CDR2 SYDVKM. The CDR3 runs to 12 residues. Trimming cost V 2 bases and J 9 bases, with 5 bases left between them. The CDR3 spells CASSLNGSPLHF. The DNA of the CDR3 is TGTGCCAGCAGTTTAAATGGTTCACCCCTCCACTTT.

This clonotype appeared a few times. The chain uses TRBV7-2 and TRBJ2-5; D unclear. CDR3 length: 14 amino acids. Germline V CDR1 and CDR2: SGHTA, FQGNSA. The V end was cut by 5 bases, the J end by 1 base, with 11 bases between. As DNA, the CDR3 is TGTGCCAGCAGCCCTCAGTTGGTCCAAGAGACCCAGTACTTC. It specifies CASSPQLVQETQYF.

This clonotype was counted ten times or more. The chain has TRBV7-9 and TRBJ2-1; 7 bases align to TRBD2. This CDR3 has 16 residues. Germline-derived CDR1 and CDR2 are SEHNR and FQNEAQ (reference sequence). The trim removed 4 bases at V and 2 bases at J, leaving 8 bases unmatched. CDR3: CASSSSVRGTYNEQFF. CDR3 DNA sequence: TGTGCCAGCAGCTCCTCCGTGCGGGGGACCTACAATGAGCAGTTCTTC.

The sample holds a few counts of this clonotype. The gene calls are TRBV6-1 and TRBJ2-7; D is unclear. V lost 6 bases, J lost 5 bases, and 5 bases lay in between. Germline CDR1 is MNHNS and CDR2 is SASEGT. The CDR3 runs to 10 residues. CDR3 sequence: CASSWNEQYF. The CDR3 nucleotides are TGTGCCAGCAGCTGGAACGAGCAGTACTTC.

This clonotype was found many times. The chain employs TRBV28 and TRBJ2-7; D may match TRBD1 or TRBD2 (5 bases each). Germline lookup yields CDR1 MDHEN and CDR2 SYDVKM. This CDR3 has 15 residues. V lost 7 bases and J 3 bases, leaving 19 bases between the germline ends. CDR3 amino acids: CASIIYGTLGYEQYF. The CDR3 DNA reads TGTGCCAGCATTATTTACGGGACGCTAGGCTACGAGCAGTACTTC.

The genes are TRBV7-9 and TRBJ2-5; TRBD1 matches 8 bases. The CDR3 consists of 15 residues. The trim removed 5 bases at V and 5 bases at J, leaving 10 bases unmatched. Germline assignment: CDR1 SEHNR and CDR2 FQNEAQ (reference sequence). The CDR3 region is CASSQTGGRGETQYF. The CDR3 coding sequence is TGTGCCAGCAGCCAAACAGGGGGAAGAGGGGAGACCCAGTACTTC. Based on the CDR3 plus reference TRBV7-9 and TRBJ2-5, the full variable domain is DTGVSQNPRHKITKRGQNVTFRCDPISEHNRLYWYRQTLGQGPEFLTYFQNEAQLEKSRLLSDRFSAERPKGSFSTLEIQRTEQGDSAMYLCASSQTGGRGETQYFGPGTRLLVL.

This clonotype occurred many times. A read error may account for a junction end that differs from germline. The chain links TRBV2 to TRBJ2-7, with D possibly TRBD2 on 5 matching bases. Per germline, CDR1 SNHLY and CDR2 FYNNEI. The CDR3 runs 15 residues. CDR3 in DNA: TGTGCCAGCAGCCCCTCCTGGGCTAGCTCCGACGAGCAGTACTTC. Amino acid sequence: CASSPSWASSDEQYF.

V is TRBV19 and J is TRBJ2-1; 7 bases align to TRBD1. Germline loops: CDR1 LNHDA, CDR2 SQIVND (reference sequence). V lost 7 bases to trimming and J lost 2 bases; unmatched junction nucleotides: 8. CDR3 size: 15 residues. The CDR3 is CASNIRQGPYNEQFF. The CDR3 DNA reads TGTGCCAGTAATATCCGACAGGGACCCTACAATGAGCAGTTCTTC.

This clonotype has ten or more counts. The chain is built from TRBV19 and TRBJ2-7; 11 positions match TRBD2. Trimming took 6 bases from V and 2 from J; bases not matched to a gene: 6. Germline CDR1 is LNHDA and CDR2 is SQIVND (reference sequence). This CDR3 spans 15 amino acids. CDR3 DNA sequence: TGTGCCAGTAGCGCACTAGCGGGGGTAACCTACGAGCAGTACTTC. It specifies CASSALAGVTYEQYF.

This clonotype was seen only once. The V gene is TRBV30, the J gene TRBJ1-1; no clear D. From germline, CDR1 is GTSNPN and CDR2 SVGIG (reference sequence). There are 14 residues in the CDR3. Trimming removed 5 bases at V and 2 bases at J, with 15 bases between. In DNA form, the CDR3 reads TGTGCCTGGCGGGAAGGGCAGGCTAACACTGAAGCTTTCTTT. Translation gives CAWREGQANTEAFF. The whole variable domain, remainder taken from reference TRBV30 and TRBJ1-1, is SQTIHQWPATLVQPVGSPLSLECTVEGTSNPNLYWYRQAAGRGLQLLFYSVGIGQISSEVPQNLSASRPQDRQFILSSKKLLLSDSGFYLCAWREGQANTEAFFGQGTRLTVV.

There are many counts of this clonotype. The chain is built from TRBV2 and TRBJ2-7; no definite D call. The V gene lost 7 bases and the J gene lost 3 bases, with 13 bases spanning the gap. Germline-derived CDR1 and CDR2 are SNHLY and FYNNEI. This CDR3 has 13 residues. As DNA, the CDR3 is TGTGCCAGCACGTCGGCTAGGGACTACGAGCAGTACTTC. This translates into CASTSARDYEQYF.